The sequence of this T cell receptor beta chain was determined in a study of blood T cell repertoires in COVID-19. Generated by immunoSEQ multiplex PCR, the TCRdb table keeps only in-frame clones and is missing some. The sample lists roughly 250,000 clones, around 90% occurring once. The germline V gene has CDR1 MGHRA and CDR2 YSYEKL. The V gene end was trimmed by 0 bases and the J gene end by 4 bases; junction bases not matched to a gene: 4. CDR3 length: 15 amino acids. Sequencing input: peripheral blood. The clonotype comes from a middle-aged woman with acute or convalescent COVID-19. The rearrangement links TRBV4-1 to TRBJ2-7, with TRBD1 matching over 9 bases. The CDR3 DNA sequence: TGCGCCAGCAGCCAAGAGGGACAGGGAGCTTACGAGCAGTACGTC. Translation: CASSQEGQGAYEQYV.